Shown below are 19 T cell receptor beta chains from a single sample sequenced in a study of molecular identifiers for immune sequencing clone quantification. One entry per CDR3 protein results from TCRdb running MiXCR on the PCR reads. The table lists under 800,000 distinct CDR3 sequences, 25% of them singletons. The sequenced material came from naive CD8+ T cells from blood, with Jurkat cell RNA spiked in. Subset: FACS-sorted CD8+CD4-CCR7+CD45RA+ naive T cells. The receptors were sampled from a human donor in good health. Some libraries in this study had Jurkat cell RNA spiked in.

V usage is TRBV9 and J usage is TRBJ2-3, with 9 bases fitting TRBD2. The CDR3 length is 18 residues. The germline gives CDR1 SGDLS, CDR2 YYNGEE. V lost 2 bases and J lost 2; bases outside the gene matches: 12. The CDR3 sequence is CASSVGGAGGPPTDTQYF. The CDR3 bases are TGTGCCAGCAGCGTGGGAGGGGCGGGAGGGCCTCCCACAGATACGCAGTATTTT.

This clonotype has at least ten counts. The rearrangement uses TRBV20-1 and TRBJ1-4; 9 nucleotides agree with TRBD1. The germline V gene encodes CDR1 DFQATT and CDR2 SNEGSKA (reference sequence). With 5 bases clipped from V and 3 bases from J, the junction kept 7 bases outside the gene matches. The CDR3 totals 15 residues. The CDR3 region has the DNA TGCAGTGCTCAACTTGGACAGGGGTCTAATGAAAAACTGTTTTTT. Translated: CSAQLGQGSNEKLFF.

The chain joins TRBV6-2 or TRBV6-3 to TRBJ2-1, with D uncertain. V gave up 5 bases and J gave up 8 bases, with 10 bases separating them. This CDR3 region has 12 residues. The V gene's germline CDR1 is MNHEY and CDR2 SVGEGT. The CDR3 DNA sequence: TGTGCCAGCAGTACCCCTTGGGATGAGCAGTTCTTC. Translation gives CASSTPWDEQFF.

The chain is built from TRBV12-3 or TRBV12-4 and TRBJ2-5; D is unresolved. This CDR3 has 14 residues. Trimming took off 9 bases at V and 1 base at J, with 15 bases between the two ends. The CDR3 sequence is CARGFKGSQETQYF. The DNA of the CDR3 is TGTGCCAGGGGCTTCAAGGGCAGCCAAGAGACCCAGTACTTC.

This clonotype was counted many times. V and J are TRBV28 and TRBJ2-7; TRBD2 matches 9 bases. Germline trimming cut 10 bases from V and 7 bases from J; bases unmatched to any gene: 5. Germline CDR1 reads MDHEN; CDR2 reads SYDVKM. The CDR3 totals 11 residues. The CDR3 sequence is CAIHSGGEQYF. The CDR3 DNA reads TGTGCCATCCACAGCGGGGGGGAGCAGTACTTC. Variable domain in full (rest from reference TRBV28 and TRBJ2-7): DVKVTQSSRYLVKRTGEKVFLECVQDMDHENMFWYRQDPGLGLRLIYFSYDVKMKEKGDIPEGYSVSREKKERFSLILESASTNQTSMYLCAIHSGGEQYFGPGTRLTVT.

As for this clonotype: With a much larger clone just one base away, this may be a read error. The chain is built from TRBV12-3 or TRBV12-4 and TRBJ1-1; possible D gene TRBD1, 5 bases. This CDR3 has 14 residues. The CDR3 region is CASSLMGVNTEAYF. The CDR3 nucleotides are TGTGCCAGCAGTTTGATGGGGGTGAACACTGAAGCTTACTTT.

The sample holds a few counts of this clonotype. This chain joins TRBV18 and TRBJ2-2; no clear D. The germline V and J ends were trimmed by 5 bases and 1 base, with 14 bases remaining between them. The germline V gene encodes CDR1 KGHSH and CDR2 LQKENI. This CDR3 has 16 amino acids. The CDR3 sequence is CASSESRAENTGELFF. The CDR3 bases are TGTGCCAGCTCAGAATCCCGTGCAGAGAACACCGGGGAGCTGTTTTTT.

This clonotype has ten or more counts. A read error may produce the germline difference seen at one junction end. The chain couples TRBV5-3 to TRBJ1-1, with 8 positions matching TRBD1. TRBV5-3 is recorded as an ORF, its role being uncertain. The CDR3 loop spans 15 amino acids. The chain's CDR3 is CASSLEAGGFTEAFF. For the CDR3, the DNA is TGTGCCAGCAGCTTGGAGGCAGGGGGCTTCACTGAAGCTTTCTTT.

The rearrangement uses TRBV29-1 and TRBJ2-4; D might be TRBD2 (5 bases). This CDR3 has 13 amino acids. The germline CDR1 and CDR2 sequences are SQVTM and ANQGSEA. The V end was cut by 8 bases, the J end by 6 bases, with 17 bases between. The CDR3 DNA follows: TGCAGCTTCACCGGGTGGGAGTTAAACATTCAGTACTTC. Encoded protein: CSFTGWELNIQYF.

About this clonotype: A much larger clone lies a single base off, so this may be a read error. The CDR3: CASSPVTDTEAFF. DNA for the CDR3: TGTGCCAGCTCACCCGTGACAGACACTGAAGCTTTCTTT. V and J are TRBV18 and TRBJ1-1; a possible D gene is TRBD1 (5 bases). CDR1 is KGHSH, CDR2 LQKENI, per germline. Between the trimmed V and J ends, which lost 3 bases and 3 bases, there was a span of 8 bases. The CDR3 covers 13 residues.

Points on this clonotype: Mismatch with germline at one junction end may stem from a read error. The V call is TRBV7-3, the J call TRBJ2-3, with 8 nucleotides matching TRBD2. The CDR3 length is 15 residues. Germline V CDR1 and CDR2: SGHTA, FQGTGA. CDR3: CASSHSGIQTDAQYF. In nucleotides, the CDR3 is TGTGCCAGCAGCCATAGCGGGATCCAAACAGATGCGCAGTATTTT.

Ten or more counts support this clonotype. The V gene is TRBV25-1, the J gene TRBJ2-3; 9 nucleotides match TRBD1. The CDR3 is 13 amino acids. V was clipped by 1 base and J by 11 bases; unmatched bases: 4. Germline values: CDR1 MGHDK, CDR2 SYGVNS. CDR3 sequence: CASSELTGGEQYF. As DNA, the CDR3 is TGTGCCAGCAGTGAATTAACAGGGGGCGAGCAGTATTTT. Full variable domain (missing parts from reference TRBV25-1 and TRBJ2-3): EADIYQTPRYLVIGTGKKITLECSQTMGHDKMYWYQQDPGMELHLIHYSYGVNSTEKGDLSSESTVSRIRTEHFPLTLESARPSHTSQYLCASSELTGGEQYFGPGTRLTVL.

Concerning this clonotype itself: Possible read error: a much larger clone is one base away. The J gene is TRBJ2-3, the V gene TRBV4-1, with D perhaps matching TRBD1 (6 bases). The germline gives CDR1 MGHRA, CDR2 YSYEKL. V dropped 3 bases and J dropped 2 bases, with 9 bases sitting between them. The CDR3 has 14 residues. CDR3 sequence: CASSHGQHTDTQYF. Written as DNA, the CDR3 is TGCGCCAGCAGCCATGGACAGCACACAGATACGCAGTATTTT.

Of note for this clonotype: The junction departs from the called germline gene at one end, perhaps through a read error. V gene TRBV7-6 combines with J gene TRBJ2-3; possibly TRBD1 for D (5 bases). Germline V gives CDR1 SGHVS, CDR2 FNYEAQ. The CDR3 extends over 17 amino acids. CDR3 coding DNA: TGTGCCGGCAGCTTAGAAGCAGGGCTGGACGGCACAGATACGCAGTATTTT. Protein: CAGSLEAGLDGTDTQYF.

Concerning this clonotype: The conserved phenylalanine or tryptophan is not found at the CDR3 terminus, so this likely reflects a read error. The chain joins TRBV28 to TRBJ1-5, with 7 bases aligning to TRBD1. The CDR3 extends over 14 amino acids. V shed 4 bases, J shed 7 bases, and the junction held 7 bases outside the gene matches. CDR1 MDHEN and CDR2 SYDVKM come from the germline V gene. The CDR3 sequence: CASSSTGSGQPQHV. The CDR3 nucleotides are TGTGCCAGCAGTTCGACAGGGTCAGGCCAGCCCCAGCATGTT.

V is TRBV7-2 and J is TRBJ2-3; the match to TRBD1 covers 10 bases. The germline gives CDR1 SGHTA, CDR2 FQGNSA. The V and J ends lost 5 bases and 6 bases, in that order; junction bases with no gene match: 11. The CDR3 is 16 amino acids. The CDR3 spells CASSPSWTGGLDTQYF. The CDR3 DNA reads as TGTGCCAGCAGCCCGTCCTGGACAGGGGGTTTGGATACGCAGTATTTT.

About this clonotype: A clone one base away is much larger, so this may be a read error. CDR3 loop: CASSENWTGGPGNTIYF. For the CDR3, the DNA is TGTGCCAGCAGTGAAAACTGGACAGGGGGCCCTGGAAACACCATATATTTT. The chain joins TRBV2 to TRBJ1-3; 11 bases fit TRBD1. Germline lookup yields CDR1 SNHLY and CDR2 FYNNEI. This CDR3 comprises 17 residues. V shed 2 bases and J 2 bases; nucleotides not matched to a gene: 5. The whole variable domain, filled in from reference TRBV2 and TRBJ1-3, reads EPEVTQTPSHQVTQMGQEVILRCVPISNHLYFYWYRQILGQKVEFLVSFYNNEISEKSEIFDDQFSVERPDGSNFTLKIRSTKLEDSAMYFCASSENWTGGPGNTIYFGEGSWLTVV.

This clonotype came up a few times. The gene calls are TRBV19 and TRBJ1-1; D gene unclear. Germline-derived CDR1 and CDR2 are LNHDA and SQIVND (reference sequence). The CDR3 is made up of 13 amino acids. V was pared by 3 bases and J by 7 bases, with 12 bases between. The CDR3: CASSIAISSEAFF. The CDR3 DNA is TGTGCCAGTAGTATTGCTATCAGCAGTGAAGCTTTCTTT. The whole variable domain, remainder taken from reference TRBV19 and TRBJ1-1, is DGGITQSPKYLFRKEGQNVTLSCEQNLNHDAMYWYRQDPGQGLRLIYYSQIVNDFQKGDIAEGYSVSREKKESFPLTVTSAQKNPTAFYLCASSIAISSEAFFGQGTRLTVV.

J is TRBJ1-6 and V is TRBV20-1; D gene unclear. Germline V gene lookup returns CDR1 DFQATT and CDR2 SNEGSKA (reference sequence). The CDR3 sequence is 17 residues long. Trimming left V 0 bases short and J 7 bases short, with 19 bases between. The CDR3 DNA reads TGCAGTGCTAGAGACCCGGACCTTCTCTTTGGGAATTCACCCCTCCACTTT. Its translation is CSARDPDLLFGNSPLHF.